These 32 T cell receptor beta chains came from one sample sequenced in a study of blood T cell repertoires in COVID-19. Only in-frame clones appear in the TCRdb table, and some are missing; sequencing was by immunoSEQ multiplex PCR. This table has about 190,000 clones, more than 75% appearing once. The sequencing input was peripheral blood. The receptors derive from a woman in her 70s with COVID-19, enrolled during active disease.

The chain uses TRBV28 and TRBJ2-5, with TRBD1 matching over 9 bases. The germline gives CDR1 MDHEN, CDR2 SYDVKM. The J segment lost 6 bases and the V segment lost 4 bases, leaving 9 bases of the junction unmatched. The CDR3 is 15 amino acids. The CDR3 here is CASSYPGQGGQTQYF. The CDR3, as DNA: TGTGCCAGCAGTTATCCGGGACAGGGAGGACAGACCCAGTACTTC. Full variable domain (outside the CDR3, taken from reference TRBV28 and TRBJ2-5): DVKVTQSSRYLVKRTGEKVFLECVQDMDHENMFWYRQDPGLGLRLIYFSYDVKMKEKGDIPEGYSVSREKKERFSLILESASTNQTSMYLCASSYPGQGGQTQYFGPGTRLLVL.

V gene TRBV2 combines with J gene TRBJ2-7, with 12 bases fitting TRBD1. Germline V lookup: CDR1 SNHLY, CDR2 FYNNEI. V lost 6 bases and J lost 6; bases outside the gene matches: 3. This CDR3 is 13 amino acids long. The CDR3 DNA follows: TGTGCCAGCAGCCGGGACAGGGGGCGCGAGCAGTACTTC. This encodes CASSRDRGREQYF.

The rearrangement links TRBV5-1 to TRBJ2-7, with 7 bases matching TRBD1. V trimming: 4 bases; J trimming: 0 bases; junction bases outside the gene matches: 7. The CDR3 covers 15 residues. Germline CDR1 is SGHRS and CDR2 is YFSETQ. The CDR3 protein is CASSPGTELSYEQYF. CDR3 DNA sequence: TGCGCCAGCAGCCCCGGGACAGAACTCTCCTACGAGCAGTACTTC.

This clone has just one count. This rearrangement joins TRBV20-1 to TRBJ1-1; the D is unclear. The V end was cut by 3 bases, the J end by 8 bases, with 10 bases between. The CDR3 has 11 residues. The V gene's germline CDR1 is DFQATT and CDR2 SNEGSKA (reference sequence). The CDR3 nucleotides are TGCAGTGCTAGGCCCTCGGGGGAAGCTTTCTTT. This gives the protein CSARPSGEAFF.

This clone has a single count. The chain recombines TRBV28 with TRBJ2-7, with D tentatively TRBD1 (6 bases). From germline, CDR1 is MDHEN and CDR2 SYDVKM. Trimming removed 5 bases from V and 2 bases from J, with 10 bases in between. The CDR3 length is 13 residues. As DNA, the CDR3 is TGTGCCAGCAGTGTAGGGGACACCTACGAGCAGTACTTC. Translating gives CASSVGDTYEQYF.

The chain uses TRBV5-1 and TRBJ2-1; 12 bases align to TRBD2. Germline V lookup: CDR1 SGHRS, CDR2 YFSETQ. Losses at the gene ends were 0 bases for V and 1 base for J; bases not matched to a gene: 2. The CDR3 sequence is 17 residues long. The CDR3 protein is CASSLGLAGVSYNEQFF. CDR3 sequence (DNA): TGCGCCAGCAGCTTGGGACTAGCGGGAGTATCCTACAATGAGCAGTTCTTC.

Only one count was recorded for this clone. The CDR3 loop reads CAFPSGESYGYTF. The CDR3, as DNA: TGTGCCTTCCCCTCAGGGGAGTCCTATGGCTACACCTTC. This chain uses TRBV30 with TRBJ1-2, with D perhaps matching TRBD1 (6 bases). CDR3 length: 13 residues. The germline V and J ends were trimmed by 7 bases and 4 bases, with 16 bases remaining between them. The germline V gene has CDR1 GTSNPN and CDR2 SVGIG (reference sequence).

The chain has TRBV30 and TRBJ1-2; 7 bases match TRBD1. This CDR3 is 16 amino acids long. V lost 8 bases and J lost 4; bases outside the gene matches: 19. Germline lookup yields CDR1 GTSNPN and CDR2 SVGIG (reference sequence). The CDR3 DNA reads as TGTGCCCAGACCGGGGAGAGGAGGGGGCGCGGCTATGGCTACACCTTC. It encodes CAQTGERRGRGYGYTF.

This chain connects TRBV6-2 or TRBV6-3 to TRBJ2-1; 9 bases map to TRBD2. The germline V gene encodes CDR1 MNHEY and CDR2 SVGEGT. With 2 bases clipped from V and 2 bases from J, the junction kept 4 bases outside the gene matches. This CDR3 is 16 amino acids long. CDR3 protein: CASSYPRGRAYNEQFF. In nucleotides, the CDR3 is TGTGCCAGCAGTTACCCCCGCGGGAGGGCCTACAATGAGCAGTTCTTC.

The chain combines TRBV7-6 with TRBJ2-5; 7 bases map to TRBD2. Trimming cost V 0 bases and J 5 bases; bases outside gene matches: 9. The germline gives CDR1 SGHVS, CDR2 FNYEAQ. This CDR3 is 16 amino acids long. DNA for the CDR3: TGTGCCAGCAGCTTAGCGGAGGGGAGGGCCATCGAGACCCAGTACTTC. It codes for CASSLAEGRAIETQYF.

V and J are TRBV7-9 and TRBJ2-3, with 11 nucleotides matching TRBD2. Germline V gene data show CDR1 as SEHNR and CDR2 as FQNEAQ (reference sequence). The CDR3 length is 16 residues. V lost 9 bases to trimming and J lost 8 bases; unmatched junction nucleotides: 16. The CDR3 DNA is TGTGCCAGTTACCCGGGACTAGCGGTTGCCGGAGGTACGCAGTATTTT. Protein product: CASYPGLAVAGGTQYF. Filled out from reference TRBV7-9 and TRBJ2-3, the complete variable domain reads DTGVSQNPRHKITKRGQNVTFRCDPISEHNRLYWYRQTLGQGPEFLTYFQNEAQLEKSRLLSDRFSAERPKGSFSTLEIQRTEQGDSAMYLCASYPGLAVAGGTQYFGPGTRLTVL.

This clone occurred a few times. The chain combines TRBV24-1 with TRBJ2-1; D ambiguous. The germline CDR1 and CDR2 sequences are KGHDR and SFDVKD. The CDR3 loop spans 14 amino acids. V was cut by 6 bases and J by 5 bases, with 13 bases left in between. For the CDR3, the DNA is TGTGCCACCAGTCAAGCTCACCTCGACAATGAGCAGTTCTTC. It yields the protein CATSQAHLDNEQFF.

This chain's CDR3 is CASSHPGTGGETQYF. CDR3 DNA: TGTGCCAGCAGCCACCCCGGGACAGGGGGAGAGACCCAGTACTTC. V gene TRBV7-8 combines with J gene TRBJ2-5, with 11 bases matching TRBD1. The junction had 6 bases not matched to a gene; V was cut back by 5 bases and J by 4 bases. Per the germline V gene, CDR1 is SGHVS and CDR2 is FQNEAQ. The CDR3 covers 15 residues.

CDR3 coding DNA: TGTGCCAGCAGTTTATCTGGCAGGGGCTACGAGCAGTACTTC. Protein: CASSLSGRGYEQYF. The chain recombines TRBV28 with TRBJ2-7; possible D gene TRBD1, 6 bases. The CDR3 spans 14 residues. Trimming removed 1 base from V and 3 bases from J, with 10 bases in between. Germline-derived CDR1 and CDR2 are MDHEN and SYDVKM.

This rearrangement joins TRBV28 to TRBJ2-5; D is possibly TRBD1 (5 bases). Trimming shortened V by 3 bases and J by 4 bases, and 24 bases separated the two germline ends. This CDR3 has 18 amino acids. Germline CDR1 MDHEN, CDR2 SYDVKM. CDR3 loop: CASSFLNPGAKNAETQYF. The CDR3 region has the DNA TGTGCCAGCAGTTTTCTCAACCCTGGGGCTAAAAATGCAGAGACCCAGTACTTC.

The chain uses TRBV7-9 and TRBJ2-7; D is ambiguous. The germline V gene has CDR1 SEHNR and CDR2 FQNEAQ (reference sequence). V lost 4 bases, J lost 6 bases, and 10 bases lay in between. The CDR3 runs to 12 residues. The CDR3 is CASSSRFVEQYF. The CDR3 DNA sequence: TGTGCCAGCAGCTCCCGGTTCGTCGAGCAGTACTTC.

This sequence joins TRBV10-3 and TRBJ2-5; D possibly corresponds to TRBD1 (6 bases). Germline assignment: CDR1 ENHRY and CDR2 SYGVKD. This CDR3 spans 13 amino acids. Deletions cut 11 bases from V and 2 bases from J, with 15 bases between. CDR3 protein: CASEQGPQETQYF. The CDR3 region has the DNA TGTGCCTCGGAACAGGGCCCACAAGAGACCCAGTACTTC.

V and J are TRBV25-1 and TRBJ2-7; TRBD2 agrees at 9 bases. Germline loops: CDR1 MGHDK, CDR2 SYGVNS. V lost 1 base, J lost 6 bases, and 10 bases stayed unmatched. The CDR3 sequence is 16 residues long. The CDR3, as DNA: TGTGCCAGCAGTGAATTAGGGCTAGCGGGACTGGGCGAGCAGTACTTC. Its protein product is CASSELGLAGLGEQYF.

This chain uses TRBV7-2 with TRBJ1-6; D not certain. There are 14 residues in the CDR3. Germline CDR1 SGHTA, CDR2 FQGNSA. Trimming removed 2 bases from V and 5 bases from J, with 7 bases in between. CDR3 sequence (DNA): TGTGCCAGCAGCTTATCCAGGAATAATTCACCCCTCCACTTT. It codes for CASSLSRNNSPLHF.

The gene calls are TRBV11-2 and TRBJ2-7, with D perhaps TRBD2 (7 bases). This CDR3 has 15 amino acids. Per germline, CDR1 SGHAT and CDR2 FQNNGV. The V gene lost 7 bases and the J gene lost 6 bases, with 22 bases spanning the gap. The CDR3: CASNPTGRAGFEQYF. The DNA of the CDR3 is TGTGCCAGCAACCCTACAGGGAGGGCCGGATTCGAGCAGTACTTC.

The chain is built from TRBV7-6 and TRBJ2-2; 8 nucleotides line up with TRBD2. This CDR3 has 18 amino acids. The ends lost 2 bases at V and 3 bases at J; junction bases unmatched: 11. Germline V lookup: CDR1 SGHVS, CDR2 FNYEAQ. In DNA form, the CDR3 reads TGTGCCAGCAGCTTACTAGGTAGCGGGGAGGATTACACCGGGGAGCTGTTTTTT. It yields the protein CASSLLGSGEDYTGELFF. The full variable domain, with the rest looked up from reference TRBV7-6 and TRBJ2-2, is GAGVSQSPRYKVTKRGQDVALRCDPISGHVSLYWYRQALGQGPEFLTYFNYEAQQDKSGLPNDRFSAERPEGSISTLTIQRTEQRDSAMYRCASSLLGSGEDYTGELFFGEGSRLTVL.

This rearrangement joins TRBV4-1 to TRBJ2-7; D is unclear. CDR1 and CDR2 (germline): MGHRA, YSYEKL. This CDR3 is 14 amino acids long. V lost 0 bases, J lost 2 bases, and 8 bases lay in between. CDR3 coding DNA: TGCGCCAGCAGCCAAGAGACTCATACCTACGAGCAGTACTTC. Amino acids: CASSQETHTYEQYF.

The gene calls are TRBV7-9 and TRBJ1-4; D is unclear. V was cut by 1 base and J by 4 bases, with 10 bases left in between. This CDR3 comprises 15 residues. Germline V lookup: CDR1 SEHNR, CDR2 FQNEAQ (reference sequence). For the CDR3, the DNA is TGTGCCAGCAGCTTAGACGGACGGGATAATGAAAAACTGTTTTTT. This codes for CASSLDGRDNEKLFF.

The V call is TRBV7-9, the J call TRBJ1-1; 8 bases are shared with TRBD1. CDR1 SEHNR and CDR2 FQNEAQ come from the germline V gene (reference sequence). The CDR3 covers 14 residues. After removal of 5 bases from V and 0 bases from J, the junction contained 2 bases not matched to a gene. CDR3 nucleotides: TGTGCCAGCAGCCCGGGACAGGTGAACACTGAAGCTTTCTTT. Protein: CASSPGQVNTEAFF.

V usage is TRBV5-1 and J usage is TRBJ2-5; 9 bases line up with TRBD2. V was clipped by 0 bases and J by 0 bases; unmatched bases: 0. The CDR3 contains 15 residues. CDR1 and CDR2 (germline): SGHRS, YFSETQ. The CDR3 sequence: CASSLGLADQETQYF. As DNA, the CDR3 is TGCGCCAGCAGCTTGGGACTAGCGGACCAAGAGACCCAGTACTTC.

The genes are TRBV5-4 and TRBJ1-6; D perhaps matches TRBD1 (5 bases). This CDR3 comprises 14 residues. V lost 2 bases, J lost 5 bases, and 8 bases lay in between. Germline values: CDR1 SGHNT, CDR2 YYREEE (reference sequence). DNA for the CDR3: TGTGCCAGCAGCTTTACAGGCGATAATTCACCCCTCCACTTT. Its translation is CASSFTGDNSPLHF.

This clone was observed a single time. This rearrangement joins TRBV5-1 to TRBJ1-2, with 9 bases fitting TRBD1. Germline loops: CDR1 SGHRS, CDR2 YFSETQ. Losses at the gene ends were 4 bases for V and 7 bases for J; bases not matched to a gene: 14. This CDR3 region has 16 residues. The CDR3 region is CASSQAGQGFAGGYTF. The CDR3 DNA reads TGCGCCAGCAGCCAAGCGGGACAGGGTTTCGCGGGTGGCTACACCTTC.

The chain carries TRBV18 and TRBJ1-2; 7 positions agree with TRBD1. Trimming removed 3 bases from V and 6 bases from J; junction bases left unmatched: 4. This CDR3 has 13 residues. CDR1 and CDR2 (germline): KGHSH, LQKENI. CDR3 amino acids: CASSPKTGHGYTF. CDR3 nucleotides: TGTGCCAGCTCACCCAAGACAGGGCATGGCTACACCTTC.

The gene calls are TRBV2 and TRBJ2-5, with 11 bases fitting TRBD2. The CDR3 totals 14 residues. The germline gives CDR1 SNHLY, CDR2 FYNNEI. Germline trimming cut 9 bases from V and 4 bases from J; bases unmatched to any gene: 7. This CDR3 reads CARDIAGGGETQYF. For the CDR3, the DNA is TGTGCCAGAGACATAGCGGGAGGGGGAGAGACCCAGTACTTC.

This clone was observed once. The gene calls are TRBV5-1 and TRBJ2-2, with TRBD2 identical over 8 bases. In germline, CDR1 is SGHRS, CDR2 YFSETQ. This CDR3 contains 14 residues. The ends lost 4 bases at V and 6 bases at J; junction bases unmatched: 5. In DNA, the CDR3 is TGCGCCAGCAGCGAGACTAGCGTTCCCGGGGAGCTGTTTTTT. This codes for CASSETSVPGELFF.

This clone was seen more than once but under ten times. This sequence joins TRBV28 and TRBJ1-4; 7 nucleotides align to TRBD1. V was clipped by 7 bases and J by 8 bases; unmatched bases: 19. The CDR3 consists of 17 residues. CDR1 MDHEN and CDR2 SYDVKM come from the germline V gene. The CDR3 sequence: CASTTKGGTVVGEKLFF. For the CDR3, the DNA is TGTGCCAGCACCACGAAAGGAGGGACAGTTGTGGGAGAAAAACTGTTTTTT.

This chain links TRBV30 with TRBJ1-3; possible D gene TRBD1, 5 bases. Germline loops: CDR1 GTSNPN, CDR2 SVGIG (reference sequence). V gave up 2 bases and J gave up 5 bases, with 16 bases separating them. CDR3 length equals 15 residues. This CDR3 reads CAWSRLQGARNTIYF. CDR3 sequence (DNA): TGTGCCTGGAGTCGGTTGCAGGGCGCTAGAAACACCATATATTTT. The complete variable domain, with remaining parts taken from reference TRBV30 and TRBJ1-3, reads SQTIHQWPATLVQPVGSPLSLECTVEGTSNPNLYWYRQAAGRGLQLLFYSVGIGQISSEVPQNLSASRPQDRQFILSSKKLLLSDSGFYLCAWSRLQGARNTIYFGEGSWLTVV.